The next 26 T cell receptor beta chains were all read from a single sample in a study of OX40 agonist ivuxolimab in advanced cancers. Libraries were built with the immunoSEQ multiplex PCR assay. Here the immuneACCESS table is served through TCRdb, limited to in-frame sequences with V and J called. Missing clones are a known gap in these copies; in checked studies unresolved V genes cover under half, and the rest lacks a known reason. The sample includes about 7,900 clones, with about 90% observed a single time. 25% to 30% of the sample lies in the top ten. The source was CD4+ or CD8+ T cells sorted from blood, collected in a trial of the OX40 agonist ivuxolimab. Receptors were obtained from an adult with an advanced solid tumor such as melanoma, head and neck, liver or kidney cancer.

The chain couples TRBV5-6 to TRBJ2-7, with D perhaps matching TRBD1 (5 bases). Between the trimmed V and J ends, which lost 4 bases and 3 bases, there was a span of 8 bases. CDR3 length: 12 residues. The germline V gene has CDR1 SGHDT and CDR2 YYEEEE. This CDR3 reads CASSPQGYEQYF. In DNA, the CDR3 is TGTGCCAGCAGCCCCCAGGGCTACGAGCAGTACTTC.

The chain joins TRBV7-9 to TRBJ2-4; 9 bases line up with TRBD2. V lost 3 bases, J lost 8 bases, and 5 bases stayed unmatched. Germline CDR1 and CDR2: SEHNR and FQNEAQ (reference sequence). This CDR3 has 14 amino acids. CDR3 coding DNA: TGTGCCAGCAGCTTCTATAGCGGGAGAGACATTCAGTACTTC. Residues: CASSFYSGRDIQYF.

This clone has just one count. The chain joins TRBV25-1 to TRBJ2-5; D possibly uses TRBD1 or TRBD2 (5 bases each). The CDR3 loop spans 15 amino acids. Trimming stripped 3 bases from V and 1 base from J, with 12 bases between. Germline V lookup: CDR1 MGHDK, CDR2 SYGVNS. The CDR3 is CASSEKGSPQETQYF. In DNA, the CDR3 is TGTGCCAGCAGTGAGAAGGGGAGTCCCCAAGAGACCCAGTACTTC.

The V and J genes are TRBV9 and TRBJ2-7, with TRBD1 matching 9 bases. V shed 3 bases and J 0 bases; nucleotides not matched to a gene: 4. Looked up from germline, CDR1 is SGDLS and CDR2 is YYNGEE. The CDR3 covers 15 residues. The CDR3: CASSGGTGSSYEQYF. DNA of the CDR3: TGTGCCAGCAGCGGAGGGACAGGGAGCTCCTACGAGCAGTACTTC. Full variable domain (missing parts from reference TRBV9 and TRBJ2-7): DSGVTQTPKHLITATGQRVTLRCSPRSGDLSVYWYQQSLDQGLQFLIQYYNGEERAKGNILERFSAQQFPDLHSELNLSSLELGDSALYFCASSGGTGSSYEQYFGPGTRLTVT.

The chain employs TRBV28 and TRBJ2-7, with D tentatively TRBD2 (6 bases). This CDR3 is 14 amino acids long. Germline values: CDR1 MDHEN, CDR2 SYDVKM. V was trimmed by 1 base and J by 5 bases, leaving 12 bases between them. CDR3 sequence reads: CASSLYGGPHEQYF. The CDR3 region has the DNA TGTGCCAGCAGTTTATACGGAGGGCCTCACGAGCAGTACTTC. The full variable domain, with the rest looked up from reference TRBV28 and TRBJ2-7, is DVKVTQSSRYLVKRTGEKVFLECVQDMDHENMFWYRQDPGLGLRLIYFSYDVKMKEKGDIPEGYSVSREKKERFSLILESASTNQTSMYLCASSLYGGPHEQYFGPGTRLTVT.

This chain joins TRBV18 and TRBJ2-5; D possibly corresponds to TRBD1 (6 bases). Per the germline V gene, CDR1 is KGHSH and CDR2 is LQKENI. The CDR3 extends over 15 amino acids. V was pared by 0 bases and J by 1 base, with 9 bases between. Here the CDR3 DNA reads TGTGCCAGCTCACCACCAGGCAGGGGCCAAGAGACCCAGTACTTC. Its translation: CASSPPGRGQETQYF.

This clone has only a few counts. The chain carries TRBV28 and TRBJ2-7; perhaps TRBD2 as D (7 bases). The CDR3 covers 12 residues. Germline assignment: CDR1 MDHEN and CDR2 SYDVKM. Between the trimmed V and J ends, which lost 5 bases and 12 bases, there was a span of 17 bases. The CDR3 loop is CASSPPRGALYF. CDR3 DNA: TGTGCCAGCAGTCCCCCTCGGGGGGCCCTGTACTTC.

The chain links TRBV28 to TRBJ1-2, with D perhaps TRBD1 (5 bases). Germline V CDR1 and CDR2: MDHEN, SYDVKM. V shed 2 bases and J shed 8 bases, with 12 bases lying between them. The CDR3 covers 13 residues. The CDR3 nucleotides read TGTGCCAGCAGTTTAGGGCCAGGGCAGGGCTACACCTTC. This translates into CASSLGPGQGYTF.

This clone has just a few counts. The rearrangement links TRBV6-1 to TRBJ1-2; 9 nucleotides agree with TRBD1. Germline trimming cut 0 bases from V and 4 bases from J; bases unmatched to any gene: 6. Germline-derived CDR1 and CDR2 are MNHNS and SASEGT. The length of the CDR3 is 16 residues. The CDR3 sequence: CASSEAAGQGLYGYTF. CDR3 nucleotide sequence: TGTGCCAGCAGTGAAGCTGCGGGACAGGGCCTCTATGGCTACACCTTC.

The chain uses TRBV4-1 and TRBJ2-4, with 8 positions matching TRBD1. The CDR3 spans 15 residues. V was clipped by 2 bases and J by 5 bases; unmatched bases: 5. Germline V lookup: CDR1 MGHRA, CDR2 YSYEKL. CDR3 sequence (DNA): TGCGCCAGCAGCCAACTGACAGGGGTTCAAAACATTCAGTACTTC. It is translated as CASSQLTGVQNIQYF.

J is TRBJ2-1 and V is TRBV6-1, with D hard to call. Germline V gene data show CDR1 as MNHNS and CDR2 as SASEGT. Deletions cut 5 bases from V and 6 bases from J, with 14 bases between. The CDR3 runs 14 residues. DNA of the CDR3: TGTGCCAGCAGTCCCTATCGGTCCCCCAATGAGCAGTTCTTC. This translates into CASSPYRSPNEQFF.

For this clone: Relative to the germline gene, one junction end is altered; a read error may explain this. The CDR3 nucleotides read TGTGCCAGCAGTCAAGCGCGGGAGGGCCTTACGCAGTATTTT. Protein sequence: CASSQAREGLTQYF. The V gene is TRBV6-1, the J gene TRBJ2-3; 9 bases fit TRBD2. Germline V CDR1 and CDR2: MNHNS, SASEGT. This CDR3 is 14 amino acids long.

V gene TRBV28 combines with J gene TRBJ1-1; 8 positions agree with TRBD1. The ends lost 3 bases at V and 5 bases at J; junction bases unmatched: 8. This CDR3 has 15 amino acids. Germline CDR1 reads MDHEN; CDR2 reads SYDVKM. The CDR3 bases are TGTGCCAGCAGTTTCGGGCAGGGGGCAAGAACTGAAGCTTTCTTT. As protein: CASSFGQGARTEAFF. Looking up the rest from reference TRBV28 and TRBJ1-1 gives the full variable domain: DVKVTQSSRYLVKRTGEKVFLECVQDMDHENMFWYRQDPGLGLRLIYFSYDVKMKEKGDIPEGYSVSREKKERFSLILESASTNQTSMYLCASSFGQGARTEAFFGQGTRLTVV.

This chain uses TRBV4-2 with TRBJ1-2, with D maybe TRBD1 (5 bases). Germline CDR1 is LGHNA and CDR2 is YNFKEQ. CDR3 size: 15 residues. The V and J ends lost 2 bases and 8 bases respectively, with 18 bases between them. For the CDR3, the DNA is TGTGCCAGCAGCCAACTCGGGACCTTCGGGAAGGGCTACACCTTC. This sequence encodes CASSQLGTFGKGYTF.

This sequence joins TRBV28 and TRBJ1-3, with unresolved D. The germline V and J ends were trimmed by 6 bases and 0 bases, with 9 bases remaining between them. The CDR3 sequence is 14 residues long. Per germline, CDR1 MDHEN and CDR2 SYDVKM. DNA of the CDR3: TGTGCCAGCAGGTTAGACCTCTCTGGAAACACCATATATTTT. Translating it yields CASRLDLSGNTIYF.

The gene calls are TRBV6-5 and TRBJ1-2; D unclear. The germline V gene encodes CDR1 MNHEY and CDR2 SVGAGI. The CDR3 spans 12 residues. The germline V and J ends were trimmed by 0 bases and 2 bases, with 1 base remaining between them. CDR3 sequence reads: CASSYSNYGYTF. The CDR3 bases are TGTGCCAGCAGTTACTCGAACTATGGCTACACCTTC.

The chain has TRBV5-1 and TRBJ2-2; no clear D gene. Looked up from germline, CDR1 is SGHRS and CDR2 is YFSETQ. The V end was cut by 6 bases, the J end by 7 bases, with 13 bases between. The CDR3 consists of 13 residues. CDR3 DNA sequence: TGCGCCAGCATGCCGAGAAATGACGGGGAGCTGTTTTTT. Encoded protein: CASMPRNDGELFF. The variable domain in full, completed from reference TRBV5-1 and TRBJ2-2, reads KAGVTQTPRYLIKTRGQQVTLSCSPISGHRSVSWYQQTPGQGLQFLFEYFSETQRNKGNFPGRFSGRQFSNSRSEMNVSTLELGDSALYLCASMPRNDGELFFGEGSRLTVL.

V gene TRBV7-6 combines with J gene TRBJ2-7; 7 nucleotides agree with TRBD2. Germline CDR1 is SGHVS and CDR2 is FNYEAQ. CDR3 length: 16 residues. V shed 7 bases and J 7 bases; nucleotides not matched to a gene: 19. In nucleotides, the CDR3 is TGTGCCAGCAACCCCTTCGTCGGGCGGGAGATGAGTGAGCAGTACTTC. Translating it yields CASNPFVGREMSEQYF. The entire variable domain, with the rest obtained from reference TRBV7-6 and TRBJ2-7, is as follows: GAGVSQSPRYKVTKRGQDVALRCDPISGHVSLYWYRQALGQGPEFLTYFNYEAQQDKSGLPNDRFSAERPEGSISTLTIQRTEQRDSAMYRCASNPFVGREMSEQYFGPGTRLTVT.

The chain combines TRBV7-9 with TRBJ2-7, with no clear D. The germline V and J ends were trimmed by 5 bases and 2 bases, with 19 bases remaining between them. This CDR3 has 16 amino acids. Germline V lookup: CDR1 SEHNR, CDR2 FQNEAQ (reference sequence). The CDR3 nucleotides read TGTGCCAGCAGCCCTAGTAGTGGGGTCTTGGCCTACGAGCAGTACTTC. Protein sequence: CASSPSSGVLAYEQYF.

The chain couples TRBV28 to TRBJ1-2, with TRBD1 as a possible D gene (6 bases). Germline lookup yields CDR1 MDHEN and CDR2 SYDVKM. This CDR3 is 17 amino acids long. With 3 bases removed from V and 3 bases from J, the gap between germline ends came to 20 bases. Here the CDR3 reads CASSFFTGRGRDYGYTF. CDR3 DNA: TGTGCCAGCAGTTTTTTTACAGGGAGGGGGAGGGACTATGGCTACACCTTC.

The CDR3 reads CASSEAGWTTYEQYF. Here the CDR3 DNA reads TGTGCCAGCAGTGAGGCAGGTTGGACTACCTACGAGCAGTACTTC. The chain has TRBV6-1 and TRBJ2-7, with D maybe TRBD2 (6 bases). This CDR3 contains 15 residues. The germline V gene has CDR1 MNHNS and CDR2 SASEGT. Trimming took off 3 bases at V and 2 bases at J, with 14 bases between the two ends.

This clone was found a few times. The genes are TRBV5-4 and TRBJ2-7; TRBD1 matches at 10 bases. The V gene's germline CDR1 is SGHNT and CDR2 YYREEE (reference sequence). This CDR3 spans 14 amino acids. Losses at the gene ends were 6 bases for V and 3 bases for J; bases not matched to a gene: 6. CDR3 nucleotide sequence: TGTGCCAGCACGGACAGGGGGGGAAGCTACGAGCAGTACTTC. Protein sequence: CASTDRGGSYEQYF.

The chain employs TRBV28 and TRBJ2-3; weak D call: TRBD2 (7 bases). V was pared by 8 bases and J by 2 bases, with 29 bases between. This CDR3 spans 19 amino acids. Germline values: CDR1 MDHEN, CDR2 SYDVKM. CDR3 DNA: TGTGCCAGCGAGGGGAGCGGGGTGGCGGGGGCAAGGTTCACAGATACGCAGTATTTT. This sequence encodes CASEGSGVAGARFTDTQYF.

This rearrangement joins TRBV13 to TRBJ2-2, with D perhaps TRBD2 (8 bases). V gave up 5 bases and J gave up 5 bases, with 15 bases separating them. CDR1 is PRHDT, CDR2 FYEKMQ, per germline (reference sequence). This CDR3 is 15 amino acids long. In nucleotides, the CDR3 is TGTGCCAGCAGCCGATTAGCGGGACAGACCGGGGAGCTGTTTTTT. Its protein is CASSRLAGQTGELFF.

V and J are TRBV19 and TRBJ2-7, with 8 bases aligning to TRBD1. V lost 5 bases to trimming and J lost 0 bases; unmatched junction nucleotides: 9. Germline CDR1 LNHDA, CDR2 SQIVND (reference sequence). CDR3 length: 16 residues. The CDR3 loop reads CASSPDRGRTSYEQYF. The CDR3 region has the DNA TGTGCCAGTAGTCCAGACAGGGGCCGGACCTCCTACGAGCAGTACTTC.

The V and J genes are TRBV15 and TRBJ1-1; D uncertain. CDR3 length: 12 amino acids. CDR1 is LNHNV and CDR2 is YYDKDF in the germline V gene (reference sequence). The V and J ends lost 9 bases and 1 base respectively, with 9 bases between them. CDR3 DNA: TGTGCCACTTCCGATGCGAACACTGAAGCTTTCTTT. Protein: CATSDANTEAFF.